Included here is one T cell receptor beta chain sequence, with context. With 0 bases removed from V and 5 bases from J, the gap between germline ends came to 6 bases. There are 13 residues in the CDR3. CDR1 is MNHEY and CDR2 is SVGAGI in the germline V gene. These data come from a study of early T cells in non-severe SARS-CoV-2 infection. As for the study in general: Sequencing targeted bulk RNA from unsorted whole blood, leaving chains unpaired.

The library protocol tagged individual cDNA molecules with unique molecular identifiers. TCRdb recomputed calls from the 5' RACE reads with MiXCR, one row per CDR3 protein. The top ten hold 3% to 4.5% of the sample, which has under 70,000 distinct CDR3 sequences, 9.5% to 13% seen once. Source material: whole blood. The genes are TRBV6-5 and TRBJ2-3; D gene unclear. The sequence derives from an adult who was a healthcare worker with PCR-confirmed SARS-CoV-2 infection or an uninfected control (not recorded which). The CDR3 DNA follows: TGTGCCAGCAGTTACTCGGTCGGAGATACGCAGTATTTT. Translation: CASSYSVGDTQYF.